This T cell receptor beta chain was recorded in a study of T cells after yellow fever vaccination. As for the study in general: Those fractions that held only low numbers of cells were prepared using the SMART-Seq v4 Ultra Low Input RNA kit.

Concerning this clonotype: Its antigen is unknown.

The CDR3 spans 12 residues. With 4 bases removed from V and 7 bases from J, the gap between germline ends came to 10 bases. Germline assignment: CDR1 WNHNN and CDR2 SYGVQD (reference sequence). Study findings and constraints: A limited proportion of clonotypes was detected within both the CD4 and CD8 compartments.

One entry per CDR3 protein, called by TCRdb with MiXCR from the 5' RACE reads. The sample lists around 500,000 distinct CDR3 sequences; less than 25% were seen once. The rearrangement links TRBV10-1 to TRBJ2-5; no clear D gene. This receptor was obtained from a young man who received the YFV17D yellow fever vaccine. The sample here was PBMCs, taken roughly 20 days after the first yellow fever vaccination. CDR3 loop: CASSATRGTQYF. CDR3 DNA: TGCGCCAGCAGTGCGACCCGAGGGACCCAGTACTTC.